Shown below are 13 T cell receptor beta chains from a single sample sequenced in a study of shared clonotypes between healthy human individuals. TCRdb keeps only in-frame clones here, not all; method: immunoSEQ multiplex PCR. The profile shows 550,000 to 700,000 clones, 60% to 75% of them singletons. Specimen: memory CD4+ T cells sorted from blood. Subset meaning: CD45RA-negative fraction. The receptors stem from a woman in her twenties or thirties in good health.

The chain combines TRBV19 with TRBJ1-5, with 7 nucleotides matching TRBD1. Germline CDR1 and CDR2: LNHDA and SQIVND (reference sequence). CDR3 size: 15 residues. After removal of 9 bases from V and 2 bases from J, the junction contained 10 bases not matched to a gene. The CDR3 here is CASGARGNGNQPQHF. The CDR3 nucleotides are TGTGCCAGCGGGGCCAGGGGGAATGGCAATCAGCCCCAGCATTTT.

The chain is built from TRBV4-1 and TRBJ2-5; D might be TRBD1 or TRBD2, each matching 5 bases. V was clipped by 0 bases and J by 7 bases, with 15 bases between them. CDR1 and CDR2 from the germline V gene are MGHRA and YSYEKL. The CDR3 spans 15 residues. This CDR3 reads CASSQETGTSGTQYF. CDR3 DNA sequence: TGCGCCAGCAGCCAAGAAACCGGGACCTCCGGGACCCAGTACTTC.

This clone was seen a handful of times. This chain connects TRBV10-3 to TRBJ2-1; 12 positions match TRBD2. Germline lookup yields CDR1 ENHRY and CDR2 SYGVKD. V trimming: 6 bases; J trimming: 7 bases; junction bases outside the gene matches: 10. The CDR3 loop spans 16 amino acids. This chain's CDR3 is CAISEVGGTSGNEQFF. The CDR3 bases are TGTGCCATCAGCGAGGTCGGCGGGACTAGCGGGAATGAGCAGTTCTTC.

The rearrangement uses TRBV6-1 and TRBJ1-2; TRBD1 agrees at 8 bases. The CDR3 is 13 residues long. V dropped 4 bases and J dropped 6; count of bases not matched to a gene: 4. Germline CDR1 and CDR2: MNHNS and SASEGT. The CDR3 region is CASSGTGYNGYTF. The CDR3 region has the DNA TGTGCCAGCAGTGGGACAGGGTACAATGGCTACACCTTC.

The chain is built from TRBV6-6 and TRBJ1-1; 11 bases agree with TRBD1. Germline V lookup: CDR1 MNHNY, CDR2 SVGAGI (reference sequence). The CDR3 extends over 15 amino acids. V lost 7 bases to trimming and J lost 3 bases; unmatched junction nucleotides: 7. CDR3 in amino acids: CASTRGTGGYTEAFF. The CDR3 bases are TGTGCCAGCACCCGCGGGACAGGGGGTTACACTGAAGCTTTCTTT.

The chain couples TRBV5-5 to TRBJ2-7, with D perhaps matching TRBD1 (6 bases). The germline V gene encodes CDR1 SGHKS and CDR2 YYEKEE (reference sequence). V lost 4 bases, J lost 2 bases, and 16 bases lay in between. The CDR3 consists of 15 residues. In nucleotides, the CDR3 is TGTGCCAGCAGCATTGCTAGGACAGCCCCCTACGAGCAGTACTTC. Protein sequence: CASSIARTAPYEQYF. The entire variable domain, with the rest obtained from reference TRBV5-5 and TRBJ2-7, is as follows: DAGVTQSPTHLIKTRGQQVTLRCSPISGHKSVSWYQQVLGQGPQFIFQYYEKEERGRGNFPDRFSARQFPNYSSELNVNALLLGDSALYLCASSIARTAPYEQYFGPGTRLTVT.

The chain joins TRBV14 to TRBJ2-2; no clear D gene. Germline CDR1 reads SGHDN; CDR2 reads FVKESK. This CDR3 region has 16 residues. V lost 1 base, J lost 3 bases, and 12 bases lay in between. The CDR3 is CASSQGTTSYTGELFF. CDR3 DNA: TGTGCCAGCAGCCAAGGGACGACTTCGTACACCGGGGAGCTGTTTTTT. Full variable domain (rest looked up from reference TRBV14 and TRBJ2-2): EAGVTQFPSHSVIEKGQTVTLRCDPISGHDNLYWYRRVMGKEIKFLLHFVKESKQDESGMPNNRFLAERTGGTYSTLKVQPAELEDSGVYFCASSQGTTSYTGELFFGEGSRLTVL.

The CDR3 sequence: CASSKNQGYSGNTIYF. Written as DNA, the CDR3 is TGTGCCAGCAGTAAAAATCAGGGTTACTCTGGAAACACCATATATTTT. The J gene is TRBJ1-3, the V gene TRBV27; a weak D match, TRBD1 (5 bases). Trimming took off 5 bases at V and 0 bases at J, with 14 bases between the two ends. The V gene's germline CDR1 is MNHEY and CDR2 SMNVEV (reference sequence). The CDR3 totals 16 residues.

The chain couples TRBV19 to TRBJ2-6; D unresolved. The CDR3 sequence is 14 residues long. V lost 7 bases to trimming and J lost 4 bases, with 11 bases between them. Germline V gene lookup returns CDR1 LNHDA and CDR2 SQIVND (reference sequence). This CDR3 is CASIGSYGANVLTF. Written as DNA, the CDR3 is TGTGCCAGTATAGGGTCCTACGGGGCCAACGTCCTGACTTTC.

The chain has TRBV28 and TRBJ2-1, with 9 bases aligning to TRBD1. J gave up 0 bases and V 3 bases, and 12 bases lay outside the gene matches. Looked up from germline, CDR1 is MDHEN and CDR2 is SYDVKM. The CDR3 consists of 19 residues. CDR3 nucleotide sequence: TGTGCCAGCAGTTTCGACCGACAGGGGGAGAATTCCTCCTACAATGAGCAGTTCTTC. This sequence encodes CASSFDRQGENSSYNEQFF.

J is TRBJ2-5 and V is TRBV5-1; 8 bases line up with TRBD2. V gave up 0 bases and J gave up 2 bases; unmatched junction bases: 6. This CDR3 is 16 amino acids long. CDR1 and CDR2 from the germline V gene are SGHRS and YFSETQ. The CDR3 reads CASSLGTSGNQETQYF. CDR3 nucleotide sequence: TGCGCCAGCAGCTTGGGTACTAGCGGAAATCAAGAGACCCAGTACTTC.

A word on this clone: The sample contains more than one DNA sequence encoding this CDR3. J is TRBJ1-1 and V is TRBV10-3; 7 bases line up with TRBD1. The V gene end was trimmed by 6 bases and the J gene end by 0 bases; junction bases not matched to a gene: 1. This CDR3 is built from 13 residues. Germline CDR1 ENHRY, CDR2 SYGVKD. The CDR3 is CAIRGTVNTEAFF. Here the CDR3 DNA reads TGTGCCATCAGGGGGACAGTGAACACTGAAGCTTTCTTT.

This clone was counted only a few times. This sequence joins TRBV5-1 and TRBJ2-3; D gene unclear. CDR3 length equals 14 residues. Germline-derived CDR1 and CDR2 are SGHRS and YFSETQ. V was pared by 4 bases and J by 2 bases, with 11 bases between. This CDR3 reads CASSRKEFTDTQYF. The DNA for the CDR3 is TGCGCCAGCAGCAGAAAAGAATTCACAGATACGCAGTATTTT.